The rows below give T cell receptor beta chains drawn from one sample of a study of blood T cell repertoires in COVID-19. The protocol was immunoSEQ multiplex PCR, while the TCRdb copy is restricted to in-frame clones and leaves out a portion. Of about 180,000 clones listed, approximately 85% were seen once; the top ten hold approximately 10%. Sequenced sample: peripheral blood. The source is a human donor with active or convalescent COVID-19. The donor label of this sample is uncertain. The CDR3 runs from the conserved cysteine through the conserved F or W. The D gene is left open where the match is weak. Some rows mark clone size as missing; the rest say once, few, many or name a class of expanded clone.

>TRBJ2-1|TRBV14|NA|NA
TGTGCCAGCAGCCAAGCGGGAACCTACAATGAGCAGTTCTTC
CASSQAGTYNEQFF
>TRBJ2-7|TRBV4-1|TRBD2|NA
TGCGCCAGCAGCCCCCGACTAGCGGTCCACTACGAGCAGTACTTC
CASSPRLAVHYEQYF
>TRBJ1-2|TRBV28|NA|once
TGTGCCAGCAGTGCAGGACAGCGAAGCCCGATTCTAAGGGGCTACACCTTC
CASSAGQRSPILRGYTF
>TRBJ2-7|TRBV27|NA|NA
TGTGCCAGCAGTTTAATGCCTAGCTCCTACGAGCAGTACTTC
CASSLMPSSYEQYF
>TRBJ1-5|TRBV6-2/TRBV6-3|NA|NA
TGTGCCAGCAGCCCCGTGATACAGGGAGGCAATCAGCCCCAGCATTTT
CASSPVIQGGNQPQHF
>TRBJ1-4|TRBV29-1|TRBD1|NA
TGCAGCGTGGGGACCGGGACAGACAATGAAAAACTGTTTTTT
CSVGTGTDNEKLFF
>TRBJ2-4|TRBV5-1|TRBD2|few
TGCGCCAGCAGCTTGGGTGTAGCGGGGGGGGCGAACATTCAGTACTTC
CASSLGVAGGANIQYF
>TRBJ2-5|TRBV29-1|TRBD2|NA
TGCAGCGCCAGGACTAGCGGGAGTTGGGGCTCACGGGAGACCCAGTACTTC
CSARTSGSWGSRETQYF
>TRBJ1-3|TRBV5-4|NA|NA
TGTGCCAGCAGCCCCGGACTCGGGTCCGGGGGAACTGGAAACACCATATATTTT
CASSPGLGSGGTGNTIYF
>TRBJ1-2|TRBV6-5|NA|NA
TGTGCCAGCAGTCCCGGGAGTATGGGGGTCTATGGCTACACCTTC
CASSPGSMGVYGYTF
>TRBJ1-6|TRBV7-2|NA|NA
TGTGCCAGCAGCTTCCCCCTGTTGGCCGCAAGGGGTAGGGATTCACCCCTCCACTTT
CASSFPLLAARGRDSPLHF
>TRBJ2-7|TRBV5-1|TRBD1|few
TGCGCCAGCAGCTTACTGGGACAGGTAGTGGTGGAGCAGTACTTC
CASSLLGQVVVEQYF
>TRBJ2-1|TRBV7-9|TRBD2|once
TGTGCCAGCAGCCAACTAGCGGGGGTGGGCCCGCAGTTCTTC
CASSQLAGVGPQFF
>TRBJ1-5|TRBV6-5|NA|NA
TGTGCCAGCAGTCAGGAAGGGGGGGGAGGCCAGCCCCAGCATTTT
CASSQEGGGGQPQHF
>TRBJ1-6|TRBV30|NA|NA
TGTGCCTGGATGCGGGGGGCGAGGACACCCCTCCACTTT
CAWMRGARTPLHF
>TRBJ2-2|TRBV7-9|TRBD2|NA
TGTGCCAGCAGCCCGGGACTAGCGGGAGTGCGAGGCACCGGGGAGCTGTTTTTT
CASSPGLAGVRGTGELFF
>TRBJ1-2|TRBV28|TRBD1|NA
TGTGCCACCCCCGGGACAGGGGCCCGGGGCTACACCTTC
CATPGTGARGYTF
>TRBJ2-1|TRBV6-4|NA|once
TGTGCCAGCAGTGGCCTAGCGAATGAGCAGTTCTTC
CASSGLANEQFF
>TRBJ1-2|TRBV7-2|NA|NA
TGTGCCAGCAGCTCACTACGGACAGCGCACCTCTATGGCTACACCTTC
CASSSLRTAHLYGYTF
>TRBJ1-2|TRBV29-1|NA|NA
TGCAGCGCCACTTTTGGGTACGGGGATGGCTACACCTTC
CSATFGYGDGYTF
>TRBJ2-7|TRBV6-7|NA|NA
TGTGCCAGCAGTCCCCGGGATCAGTTCTTTGGGCCTTTCGAGCAGTACTTC
CASSPRDQFFGPFEQYF
>TRBJ1-6|TRBV11-3|NA|once
TGTGCCAGCAGCCCACGGGACTTAGACAATTCACCCCTCCACTTT
CASSPRDLDNSPLHF
>TRBJ1-4|TRBV6-5|TRBD1|NA
TGTGCCAGCAGTTACTCGGGACAGGGGTATAATGAAAAACTGTTTTTT
CASSYSGQGYNEKLFF
>TRBJ2-2|TRBV9|TRBD1|NA
TGTGCCAGCAGCGTAGCGGACAGGAATACCGGGGAGCTGTTTTTT
CASSVADRNTGELFF
>TRBJ2-1|TRBV7-3|NA|NA
TGTGCCAGCAGCCCCCGTCCGACGGCGGCCTACAATGAGCAGTTCTTC
CASSPRPTAAYNEQFF
>TRBJ1-6|TRBV5-4|TRBD1|NA
TGTGCCAGCAGCAGAAACGCCGGGACAGGGGCCCGTCTCAATTCACCCCTCCACTTT
CASSRNAGTGARLNSPLHF
>TRBJ2-7|TRBV29-1|TRBD2|NA
TGCAGCGCGGGGACTAGCGGGGGCGCGATACCCTACGAGCAGTACTTC
CSAGTSGGAIPYEQYF
>TRBJ1-2|TRBV30|NA|NA
TGTGCCTGGAGTGCCAGGCCCATCGATGGCTACACCTTC
CAWSARPIDGYTF
>TRBJ2-3|TRBV5-1|TRBD1|NA
TGCGCCAGCAGCTCGGACAGGGTTCGGGATACGCAGTATTTT
CASSSDRVRDTQYF
>TRBJ2-3|TRBV5-4|NA|NA
TGTGCCAGCAGCTTGGCCTCGGAGGGCACAGATACGCAGTATTTT
CASSLASEGTDTQYF
>TRBJ2-5|TRBV6-5|NA|NA
TGTGCCAGCAGTTTACGACCAACAGGGCGGGAGACCCAGTACTTC
CASSLRPTGRETQYF
>TRBJ2-3|TRBV30|TRBD2|NA
TGTGCCTGGAGTAACATAGCGGGAGGGTGGAGCACAGATACGCAGTATTTT
CAWSNIAGGWSTDTQYF
>TRBJ1-3|TRBV6-5|NA|NA
TGTGCCAGCGCGGGGGCTGGAAACACCATATATTTT
CASAGAGNTIYF
>TRBJ1-2|TRBV20-1|NA|NA
TGCAGTGCTAGAGAGAGCACCTTC
CSARESTF
>TRBJ1-1|TRBV7-3|NA|NA
TGTGCCAGCTCCCCCGGGGGGGGCATGAACACTGAAGCTTTCTTT
CASSPGGGMNTEAFF
>TRBJ2-3|TRBV11-3|TRBD2|NA
TGTGCCAGCAGCTCCGGACTAGGGGTGCAAACGCAGTATTTT
CASSSGLGVQTQYF
>TRBJ1-6|TRBV2|NA|NA
TGTGCCAGCGCTCCCGAAACAGGGTTCAATTCACCCCTCCACTTT
CASAPETGFNSPLHF
>TRBJ2-7|TRBV21-1|NA|NA
TGTGCCAGCAGGAACTCCTCGCAGGGAGGCTACGAGCAGTACTTC
CASRNSSQGGYEQYF
>TRBJ2-1|TRBV9|NA|NA
TGTGCCAGCAGCGAGACGGGAGTAATGAATGAGCAGTTCTTC
CASSETGVMNEQFF